This T cell receptor beta chain was captured in a study of blood T cell repertoires in COVID-19. TCRdb's table, derived via immunoSEQ multiplex PCR, lists solely in-frame clones and lacks some. Of 60,000 to 70,000 clones listed, about 86% are singletons. V was pared by 4 bases and J by 4 bases, with 2 bases of the junction left unmatched. The CDR3 is made up of 14 amino acids. Germline loops: CDR1 MDHEN, CDR2 SYDVKM. V is TRBV28 and J is TRBJ1-4, with 8 nucleotides matching TRBD1. The clonotype was recovered from an older woman with acute or convalescent COVID-19. The sample was peripheral blood. This CDR3 is CASSSGGLNEKLFF. The CDR3, as DNA: TGTGCCAGCAGTTCAGGGGGCCTTAATGAAAAACTGTTTTTT.